This T cell receptor (beta chain) was captured by sequencing in a study of blood T cell repertoires in COVID-19. Study-level information: PBMCs, B-cell-depleted T cells, or T cells were the source of the cDNA or gDNA that made up the material.

The recovered donors of Cohort 3 showed two negative PCRs, clearance, or symptom resolution. The germline V gene has CDR1 SGHVS and CDR2 FQNEAQ. The CDR3 contains 12 residues. V lost 4 bases and J lost 7; bases outside the gene matches: 3. Here immunoSEQ multiplex PCR was the method, and the copy in TCRdb shows in-frame clones only, minus some. The sample has around 300,000 clones, approximately 92% seen once. This sequence joins TRBV7-8 and TRBJ1-2, with TRBD1 matching 7 bases. Sequencing input: PBMCs or T cells enriched from blood (not recorded which). The clonotype comes from a woman in her late teens or twenties who had recovered from COVID-19. The CDR3 protein is CASSSDRAGYTF. The CDR3 nucleotides are TGTGCCAGCAGCTCAGACAGGGCTGGCTACACCTTC.